A selection of T cell receptor beta chains follows, all from one sample in a study of chemoradiotherapy in HPV16-positive cancers. Only in-frame clones appear in the TCRdb table, and some are missing; sequencing was by immunoSEQ multiplex PCR. This sample has about 34,000 clones, with about 90% found just once. The input for sequencing was blood, taken from a patient who underwent chemoradiotherapy. All receptors derive from a human donor with HPV-associated anogenital cancer. CDR3s include the opening cysteine and the closing phenylalanine or tryptophan. D genes are given only for firm matches. Expanded clones get a size class; other rows say once, few or many, or leave the size out.

CAWSPKLRGYTF	TGTGCCTGGTCGCCTAAGTTAAGGGGCTACACCTTC	TRBV30	.	TRBJ1-2	.
CAWSVSRAYGYTF	TGTGCCTGGAGTGTATCGCGGGCCTATGGCTACACCTTC	TRBV30	.	TRBJ1-2	.
CASSQGVRPTNEKLFF	TGCGCCAGCAGCCAAGGCGTCCGACCAACTAATGAAAAACTGTTTTTT	TRBV4-1	.	TRBJ1-4	.
CASSFFDGIYNSPLHF	TGTGCCAGCAGTTTTTTCGACGGAATCTATAATTCACCCCTCCACTTT	TRBV27	.	TRBJ1-6	.
CAISKGTEAFF	TGTGCCATCAGCAAGGGCACTGAAGCTTTCTTT	TRBV10-3	.	TRBJ1-1	.
CAWYRDRGHNEQFF	TGTGCTTGGTACCGGGACAGGGGACACAATGAGCAGTTCTTC	TRBV12-5	.	TRBJ2-1	TRBD1
CARARGSNTEAFF	TGTGCCAGAGCGCGGGGTTCGAACACTGAAGCTTTCTTT	TRBV2	.	TRBJ1-1	.
CASSLLGSTDTQYF	TGCGCCAGCAGCTTGCTAGGTAGCACAGATACGCAGTATTTT	TRBV5-1	.	TRBJ2-3	.
CASSPTGGYEQYF	TGTGCCAGCAGCCCCACCGGGGGCTACGAGCAGTACTTC	TRBV27	.	TRBJ2-7	.
CASSQGGGATDTQYF	TGCGCCAGCAGCCAAGGCGGGGGGGCCACAGATACGCAGTATTTT	TRBV4-3	.	TRBJ2-3	TRBD2
CASSYGQGGEQYF	TGTGCCAGCAGTTACGGGCAGGGTGGCGAGCAGTACTTC	TRBV6-5	.	TRBJ2-7	.
CAWNRVSSYNSPLHF	TGTGCCTGGAATAGAGTGAGCTCCTATAATTCACCCCTCCACTTT	TRBV30	.	TRBJ1-6	.
CASSERDGSSYEQYF	TGTGCCAGCAGTGAACGGGACGGGTCCTCCTACGAGCAGTACTTC	TRBV6-1	.	TRBJ2-7	.
CATSLEGDSNQPQHF	TGTGCCACCAGCTTGGAGGGCGATAGCAATCAGCCCCAGCATTTT	TRBV15	.	TRBJ1-5	.
CASSEIGTGRANYGYTF	TGCGCCAGCAGCGAAATCGGGACAGGGAGAGCTAACTATGGCTACACCTTC	TRBV5-1	.	TRBJ1-2	TRBD1
CASSQGIQETQYF	TGCGCCAGCAGCCAAGGAATCCAAGAGACCCAGTACTTC	TRBV4-1	.	TRBJ2-5	.
CASRTGVSQPQHF	TGTGCCAGCAGGACAGGGGTGAGTCAGCCCCAGCATTTT	TRBV6-5	.	TRBJ1-5	TRBD1
CAWSQGQGVSNEQFF	TGTGCCTGGAGTCAAGGGCAGGGGGTATCCAATGAGCAGTTCTTC	TRBV30	.	TRBJ2-1	TRBD1
CASSTPPTRVSYYGYTF	TGTGCCAGCAGCACCCCCCCAACCCGGGTTTCCTACTATGGCTACACCTTC	TRBV21-1	.	TRBJ1-2	.
CASSFPGWSEQFF	TGTGCCAGCAGCTTCCCAGGGTGGAGCGAGCAGTTCTTC	TRBV5-6	.	TRBJ2-1	.
CASSPGTITGSYEQYF	TGTGCCAGCAGCCCCGGAACCATTACAGGGTCCTACGAGCAGTACTTC	TRBV11-2	.	TRBJ2-7	.
CASSRGQLNEKLFF	TGTGCCAGCTCACGGGGACAGCTAAATGAAAAACTGTTTTTT	TRBV18	.	TRBJ1-4	TRBD1
CASSESPVYEQYF	TGCGCCAGCAGCGAAAGTCCCGTTTACGAGCAGTACTTC	TRBV5-1	.	TRBJ2-7	.
CASSLSQGDTYEQYF	TGTGCCAGCAGCTTAAGCCAGGGGGACACCTACGAGCAGTACTTC	TRBV11-3	.	TRBJ2-7	TRBD1
CASTRQGRRDEQYF	TGTGCCAGCACCAGACAGGGCCGGCGTGACGAGCAGTACTTC	TRBV27	.	TRBJ2-7	TRBD1
CASSYGPSQETQYF	TGTGCCAGCAGTTACGGGCCCTCCCAAGAGACCCAGTACTTC	TRBV6-5	once	TRBJ2-5	.
CASSPKVEFFYGYTF	TGTGCCAGCTCACCAAAGGTCGAGTTTTTCTATGGCTACACCTTC	TRBV18	.	TRBJ1-2	.
CASSERGQGNSPLHF	TGTGCCAGCAGTGAGCGAGGACAGGGAAATTCACCCCTCCACTTT	TRBV6-6	.	TRBJ1-6	TRBD1
CASRNVAGRAYNEQFF	TGCGCCAGCAGAAACGTAGCGGGGCGGGCCTACAATGAGCAGTTCTTC	TRBV4-1	.	TRBJ2-1	TRBD2
CASSLVFQYGYTF	TGTGCCAGCAGCTTAGTTTTTCAATATGGCTACACCTTC	TRBV7-2	.	TRBJ1-2	.
CASSRTGVWETQYF	TGTGCCAGCAGCAGAACAGGGGTCTGGGAGACCCAGTACTTC	TRBV7-8	.	TRBJ2-5	TRBD1
CASTPGGGGQSEQYF	TGCGCCAGCACCCCGGGAGGGGGGGGCCAGTCCGAGCAGTACTTC	TRBV5-1	.	TRBJ2-7	TRBD2
CASSGTTRMGKGYTF	TGCGCCAGCAGTGGCACGACCAGGATGGGAAAGGGCTACACCTTC	TRBV10-2	.	TRBJ1-2	.
CASSQTSSDTQYF	TGTGCCAGCAGCCAAACTAGCTCAGATACGCAGTATTTT	TRBV7-9	.	TRBJ2-3	.
CASSLYKRPGPHEQYF	TGTGCCAGCAGCCTTTATAAGAGACCAGGGCCCCACGAGCAGTACTTC	TRBV13	.	TRBJ2-7	.
CSALYTGGPRRLEAFF	TGCAGCGCTTTATACACGGGGGGGCCTAGGCGCTTGGAAGCTTTCTTT	TRBV29-1	.	TRBJ1-1	.
CSAGGGNQPQHF	TGCAGCGCCGGGGGGGGCAATCAGCCCCAGCATTTT	TRBV29-1	.	TRBJ1-5	.
CASSLGTGMGEQYF	TGCGCCAGCAGCTTAGGGACAGGGATGGGCGAGCAGTACTTC	TRBV5-1	.	TRBJ2-7	TRBD1
CASSLSGWSGANVLTF	TGCGCCAGCAGCTTATCAGGTTGGTCTGGGGCCAACGTCCTGACTTTC	TRBV5-1	once	TRBJ2-6	.
CASSLLTNEQFF	TGTGCCAGCAGCCTACTCACTAATGAGCAGTTCTTC	TRBV7-2	.	TRBJ2-1	.